This T cell receptor (beta chain) was recovered during a study of OX40 agonist ivuxolimab in advanced cancers. Findings and caveats of the study: Clonal expansion was seen in CD4+ and CD8+ blood T cells by week 6 at 0.1 to 3.0 mg/kg. More expanded clones were found, on average, in CD8+ than in CD4+ T cells.

Only in-frame clones appear in the TCRdb table, and some are missing; sequencing was by immunoSEQ multiplex PCR. The sample lists roughly 52,000 clones, around 77% occurring once. This CDR3 spans 17 amino acids. V lost 5 bases to trimming and J lost 1 base; unmatched junction nucleotides: 10. Per germline, CDR1 LNHDA and CDR2 SQIVND (reference sequence). To note about this clone: Its antigen is as yet unknown.

The sample in question was CD4+ or CD8+ T cells sorted from blood, obtained in a trial of the OX40 agonist ivuxolimab. The J gene is TRBJ2-2, the V gene TRBV19; 7 nucleotides agree with TRBD2. The sequence derives from an adult with an advanced solid tumor such as melanoma, head and neck, liver or kidney cancer. Written as DNA, the CDR3 is TGTGCCAGTAGTTCCGTACGAAGCGGGGTGAACACCGGGGAGCTGTTTTTT. This sequence encodes CASSSVRSGVNTGELFF.